This T cell receptor beta chain was sequenced for a study of glioma-infiltrating T cells. Study-level findings and limits: Gliomas, especially low-grade, showed above-expected tissue-blood divergence; non-neoplastic patients showed below. Only very few CDR3 sequences appeared in both tissue and blood.

This clonotype has at least ten counts. Its antigen is still unknown. Amplification of TCR alpha and beta CDR3 regions from RNA used iRepertoire nested multiplex PCR. MiXCR, applied by TCRdb to the multiplex PCR reads, yields one record per CDR3 protein. The sample contains roughly 100,000 distinct CDR3 sequences, roughly 37% of which appear only once. The CDR3 extends over 17 amino acids. From germline, CDR1 is LNHDA and CDR2 SQIVND (reference sequence). Unmatched junction bases numbered 9, after V lost 5 bases and J lost 0 bases. Sequenced material: glioma tissue, nonneoplastic brain tissue, or PBMCs (not recorded which). This TCR was sampled from a human donor with low-grade glioma or glioblastoma, undergoing nonglioma brain surgery, or in good health (not recorded which). The gene calls are TRBV19 and TRBJ2-2; 7 nucleotides align to TRBD1. The CDR3: CASSLLGTGANTGELFF. The DNA for the CDR3 is TGTGCCAGTAGTCTCCTCGGAACAGGGGCGAACACCGGGGAGCTGTTTTTT.